The source of this TCR beta chain is a study of cytomegalovirus exposure and HLA in healthy donors. Comment on this clone: Its antigen remains unidentified.

All donors participated as healthy donors of bone marrow. 13 Jbeta primers and 60 Vbeta primers were used for the PCR. The repertoire was sequenced with immunoSEQ multiplex PCR; TCRdb's copy has only in-frame clones and lacks some. This sample's table reports fewer than 200,000 clones. Study results and limitations: Productive status was seen about 90% or about 30% of the time for most TCR beta V segments in an earlier analysis. Further analysis, carried out later, found HLA-associated TCR beta chains more clonally expanded than equally common other chains. The study put under 200 TCR beta chains on its list as cytomegalovirus-associated.

This clonotype was sampled from a woman aged 55-69 years in good health and CMV-seronegative. What was sequenced was PBMCs.

In DNA, the CDR3 is TGTGCCAGCAGCCCCCCCCTAGCGGGGGGTAAGACCGGGGAGCTGTTTTTT. This translates into CASSPPLAGGKTGELFF. The chain couples TRBV11-2 to TRBJ2-2; 11 bases are shared with TRBD2. Germline V gene data show CDR1 as SGHAT and CDR2 as FQNNGV. Germline trimming cut 5 bases from V and 5 bases from J; bases unmatched to any gene: 10. The CDR3 is 17 amino acids.